This T cell receptor (beta chain) was recovered during a study of T cells in Graves' hyperthyroidism and ophthalmopathy. RNA transcripts served as the template for amplifying TCR beta CDR3 regions. The HTBI primer set drove a first-round RT-PCR of the TCR CDR3. In TCRdb, the multiplex PCR reads were re-called with MiXCR into one record per CDR3 protein. The repertoire includes about 640,000 distinct CDR3 sequences, under 25% of them detected once, and about 35% sits in the top ten. The ends were cut back, 4 bases at V and 4 bases at J, with 15 bases in the middle. This CDR3 has 15 residues. The germline CDR1 and CDR2 sequences are SGHDT and YYEEEE.

The source of this sequence is a man in his thirties or forties with Graves' ophthalmopathy. Sequenced input: blood. This chain joins TRBV5-6 and TRBJ2-1; D may be TRBD1 (5 bases). The CDR3 coding sequence is TGTGCCAGCAGCGCAGGACAATTACCTTACAATGAGCAGTTCTTC. It encodes CASSAGQLPYNEQFF.